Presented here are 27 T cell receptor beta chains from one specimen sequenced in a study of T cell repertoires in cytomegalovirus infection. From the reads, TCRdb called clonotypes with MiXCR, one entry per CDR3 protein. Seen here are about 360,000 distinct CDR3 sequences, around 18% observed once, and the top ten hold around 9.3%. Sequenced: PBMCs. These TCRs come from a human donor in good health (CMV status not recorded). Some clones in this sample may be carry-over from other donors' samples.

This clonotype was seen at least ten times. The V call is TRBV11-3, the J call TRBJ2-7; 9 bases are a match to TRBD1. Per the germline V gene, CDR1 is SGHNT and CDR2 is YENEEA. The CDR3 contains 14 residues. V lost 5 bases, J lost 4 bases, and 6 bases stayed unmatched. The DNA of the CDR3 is TGTGCCAGCAGCGCTGCCGGGACAGGGTACGAGCAGTACGTC. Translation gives CASSAAGTGYEQYV.

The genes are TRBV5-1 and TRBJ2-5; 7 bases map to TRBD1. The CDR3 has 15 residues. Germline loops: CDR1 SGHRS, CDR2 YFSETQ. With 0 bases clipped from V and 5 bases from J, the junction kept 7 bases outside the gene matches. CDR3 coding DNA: TGCGCCAGCAGCTTGGCCGAAGGGACAGTGGAGACCCAGTACTTC. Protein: CASSLAEGTVETQYF. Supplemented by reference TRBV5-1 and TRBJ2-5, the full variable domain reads KAGVTQTPRYLIKTRGQQVTLSCSPISGHRSVSWYQQTPGQGLQFLFEYFSETQRNKGNFPGRFSGRQFSNSRSEMNVSTLELGDSALYLCASSLAEGTVETQYFGPGTRLLVL.

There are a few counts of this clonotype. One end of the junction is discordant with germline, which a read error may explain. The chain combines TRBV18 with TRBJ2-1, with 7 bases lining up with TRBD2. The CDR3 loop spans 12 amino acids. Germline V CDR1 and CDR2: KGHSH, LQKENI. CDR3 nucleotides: TGTGCCAGCTCGCGACCCCAGAGCGGGGAGGTCTTC. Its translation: CASSRPQSGEVF.

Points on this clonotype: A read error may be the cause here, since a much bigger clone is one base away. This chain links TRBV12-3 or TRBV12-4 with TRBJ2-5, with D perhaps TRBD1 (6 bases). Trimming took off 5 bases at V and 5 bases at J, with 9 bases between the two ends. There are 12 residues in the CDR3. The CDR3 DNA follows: TGTGCCAGCAGTGCCCAGGGGGAGACCCAGTACTTC. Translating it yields CASSAQGETQYF.

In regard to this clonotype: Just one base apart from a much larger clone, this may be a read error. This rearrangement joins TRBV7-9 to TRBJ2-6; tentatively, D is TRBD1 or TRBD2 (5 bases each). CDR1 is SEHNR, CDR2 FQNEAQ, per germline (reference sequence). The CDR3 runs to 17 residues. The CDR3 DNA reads TGTGCCAACAGCCGGGACGGCATACTCTCTGGGGCCAACGTCCTGACTTTC. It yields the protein CANSRDGILSGANVLTF.

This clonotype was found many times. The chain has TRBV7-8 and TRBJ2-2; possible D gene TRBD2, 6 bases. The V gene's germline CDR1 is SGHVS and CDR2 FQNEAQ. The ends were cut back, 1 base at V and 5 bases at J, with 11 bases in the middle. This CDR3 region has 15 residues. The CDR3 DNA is TGTGCCAGCAGCTTAGTGGGACTTTCGACCGGGGAGCTGTTTTTT. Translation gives CASSLVGLSTGELFF.

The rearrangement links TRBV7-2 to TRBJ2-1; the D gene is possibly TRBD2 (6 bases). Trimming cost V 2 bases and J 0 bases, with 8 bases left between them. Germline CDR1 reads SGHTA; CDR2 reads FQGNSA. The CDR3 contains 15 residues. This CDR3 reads CASSLRGLSYNEQFF. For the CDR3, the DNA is TGTGCCAGCAGCTTAAGGGGACTCTCCTACAATGAGCAGTTCTTC.

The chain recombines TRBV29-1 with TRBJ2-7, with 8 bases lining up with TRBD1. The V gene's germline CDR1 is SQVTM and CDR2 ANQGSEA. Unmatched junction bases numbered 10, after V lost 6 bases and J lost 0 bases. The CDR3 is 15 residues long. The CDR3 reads CSVSDPGGSSYEQYF. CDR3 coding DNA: TGCAGCGTGTCAGACCCAGGGGGCAGCTCCTACGAGCAGTACTTC.

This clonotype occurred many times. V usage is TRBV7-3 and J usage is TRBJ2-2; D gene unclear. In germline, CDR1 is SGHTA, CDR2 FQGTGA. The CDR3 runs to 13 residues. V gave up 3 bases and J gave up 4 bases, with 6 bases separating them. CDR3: CASSLKVTGELFF. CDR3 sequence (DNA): TGTGCCAGCAGCTTGAAGGTCACCGGGGAGCTGTTTTTT.

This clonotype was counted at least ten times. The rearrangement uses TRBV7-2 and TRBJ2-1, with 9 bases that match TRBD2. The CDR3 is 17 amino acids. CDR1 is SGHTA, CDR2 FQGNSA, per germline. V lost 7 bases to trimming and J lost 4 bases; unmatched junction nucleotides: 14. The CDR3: CASTAGTSFSPYNEQFF. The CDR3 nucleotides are TGTGCCAGCACTGCCGGGACTAGCTTTAGCCCTTACAATGAGCAGTTCTTC. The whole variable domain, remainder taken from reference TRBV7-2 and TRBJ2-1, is GAGVSQSPSNKVTEKGKDVELRCDPISGHTALYWYRQSLGQGLEFLIYFQGNSAPDKSGLPSDRFSAERTGGSVSTLTIQRTQQEDSAVYLCASTAGTSFSPYNEQFFGPGTRLTVL.

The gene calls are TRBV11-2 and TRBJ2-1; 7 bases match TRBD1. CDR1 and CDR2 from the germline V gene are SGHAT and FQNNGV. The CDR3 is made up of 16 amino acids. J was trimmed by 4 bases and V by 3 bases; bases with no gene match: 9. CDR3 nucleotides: TGTGCCAGCAGCTTGGGAAGGGACAGTACTTACAATGAGCAGTTCTTC. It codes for CASSLGRDSTYNEQFF. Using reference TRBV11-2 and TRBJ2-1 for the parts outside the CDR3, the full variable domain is EAGVAQSPRYKIIEKRQSVAFWCNPISGHATLYWYQQILGQGPKLLIQFQNNGVVDDSQLPKDRFSAERLKGVDSTLKIQPAKLEDSAVYLCASSLGRDSTYNEQFFGPGTRLTVL.

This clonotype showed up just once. The CDR3 nucleotides are TGTGCCAGCAGTCAATCTAAAGGACAGCCTAACACTGAAGCTTTCTTT. Its translation is CASSQSKGQPNTEAFF. The V gene is TRBV28, the J gene TRBJ1-1, with a weak D call TRBD1 (6 bases). V shed 5 bases and J shed 2 bases, with 18 bases lying between them. CDR1 and CDR2 from the germline V gene are MDHEN and SYDVKM. The CDR3 consists of 16 residues. The full variable domain, with the rest looked up from reference TRBV28 and TRBJ1-1, is DVKVTQSSRYLVKRTGEKVFLECVQDMDHENMFWYRQDPGLGLRLIYFSYDVKMKEKGDIPEGYSVSREKKERFSLILESASTNQTSMYLCASSQSKGQPNTEAFFGQGTRLTVV.

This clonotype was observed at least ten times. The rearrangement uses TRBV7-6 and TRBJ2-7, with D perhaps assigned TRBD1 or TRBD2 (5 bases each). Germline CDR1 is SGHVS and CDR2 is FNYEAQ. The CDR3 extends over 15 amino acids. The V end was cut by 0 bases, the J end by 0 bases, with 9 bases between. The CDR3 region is CASSLARGASYEQYF. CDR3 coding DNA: TGTGCCAGCAGCTTAGCGAGAGGGGCCTCCTACGAGCAGTACTTC.

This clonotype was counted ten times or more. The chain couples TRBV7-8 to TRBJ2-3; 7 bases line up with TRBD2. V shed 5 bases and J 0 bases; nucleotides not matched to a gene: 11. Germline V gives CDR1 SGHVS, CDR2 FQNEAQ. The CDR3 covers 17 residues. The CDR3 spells CASSKAPKGGSTDTQYF. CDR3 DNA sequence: TGTGCCAGCAGCAAAGCCCCAAAGGGAGGGAGCACAGATACGCAGTATTTT.

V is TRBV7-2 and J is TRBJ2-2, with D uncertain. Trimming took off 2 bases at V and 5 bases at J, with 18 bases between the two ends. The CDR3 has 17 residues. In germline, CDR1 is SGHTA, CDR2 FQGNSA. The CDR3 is CASSLKSFGFGTGELFF. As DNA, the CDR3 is TGTGCCAGCAGCTTAAAGTCTTTCGGGTTTGGGACCGGGGAGCTGTTTTTT. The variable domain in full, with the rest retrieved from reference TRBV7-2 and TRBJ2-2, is GAGVSQSPSNKVTEKGKDVELRCDPISGHTALYWYRQSLGQGLEFLIYFQGNSAPDKSGLPSDRFSAERTGGSVSTLTIQRTQQEDSAVYLCASSLKSFGFGTGELFFGEGSRLTVL.

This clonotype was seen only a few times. The CDR3 DNA sequence: TGTGCCAGCAGCTTCTCCGGGACTAGTGATGGCGTAGAGACCCAGTACTTC. Protein sequence: CASSFSGTSDGVETQYF. The chain is built from TRBV13 and TRBJ2-5; 8 bases match TRBD2. The CDR3 extends over 17 amino acids. Germline assignment: CDR1 PRHDT and CDR2 FYEKMQ (reference sequence). The trim removed 3 bases at V and 4 bases at J, leaving 13 bases unmatched. Full variable domain (rest looked up from reference TRBV13 and TRBJ2-5): AAGVIQSPRHLIKEKRETATLKCYPIPRHDTVYWYQQGPGQDPQFLISFYEKMQSDKGSIPDRFSAQQFSDYHSELNMSSLELGDSALYFCASSFSGTSDGVETQYFGPGTRLLVL.

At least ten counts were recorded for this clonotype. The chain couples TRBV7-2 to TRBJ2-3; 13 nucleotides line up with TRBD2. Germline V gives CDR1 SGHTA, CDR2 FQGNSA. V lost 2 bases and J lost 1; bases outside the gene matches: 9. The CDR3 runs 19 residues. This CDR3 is CASSLRRGGLAGGTDTQYF. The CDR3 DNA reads TGTGCCAGCAGCTTAAGGAGGGGAGGACTAGCGGGGGGCACAGATACGCAGTATTTT.

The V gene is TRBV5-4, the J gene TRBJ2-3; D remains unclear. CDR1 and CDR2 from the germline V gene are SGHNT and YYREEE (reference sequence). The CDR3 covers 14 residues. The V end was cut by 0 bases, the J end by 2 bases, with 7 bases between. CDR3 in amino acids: CASSLVEYTDTQYF. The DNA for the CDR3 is TGTGCCAGCAGCTTGGTCGAGTACACAGATACGCAGTATTTT.

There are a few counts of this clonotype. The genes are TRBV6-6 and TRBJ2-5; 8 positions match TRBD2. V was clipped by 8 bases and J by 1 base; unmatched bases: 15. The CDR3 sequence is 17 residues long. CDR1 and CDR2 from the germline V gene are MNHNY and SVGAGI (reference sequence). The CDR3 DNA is TGTGCCAGCGCGCCAAGGCAGGGTGCGGGAGGCCAAGAGACCCAGTACTTC. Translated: CASAPRQGAGGQETQYF.

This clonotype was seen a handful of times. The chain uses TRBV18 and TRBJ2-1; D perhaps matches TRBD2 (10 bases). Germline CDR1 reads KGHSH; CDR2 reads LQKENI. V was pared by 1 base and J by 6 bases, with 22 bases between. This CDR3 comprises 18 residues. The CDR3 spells CASSPRTGVSGRANEQFF. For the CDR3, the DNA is TGTGCCAGCTCACCACGGACAGGGGTGAGCGGGAGGGCCAATGAGCAGTTCTTC.

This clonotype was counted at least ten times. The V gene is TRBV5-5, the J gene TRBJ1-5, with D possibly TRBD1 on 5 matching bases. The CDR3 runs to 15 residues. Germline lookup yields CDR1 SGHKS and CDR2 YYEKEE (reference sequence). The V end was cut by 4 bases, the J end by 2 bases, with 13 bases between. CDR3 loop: CASSGGPRGNQPQHF. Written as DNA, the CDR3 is TGTGCCAGCAGCGGGGGACCCAGAGGCAATCAGCCCCAGCATTTT.

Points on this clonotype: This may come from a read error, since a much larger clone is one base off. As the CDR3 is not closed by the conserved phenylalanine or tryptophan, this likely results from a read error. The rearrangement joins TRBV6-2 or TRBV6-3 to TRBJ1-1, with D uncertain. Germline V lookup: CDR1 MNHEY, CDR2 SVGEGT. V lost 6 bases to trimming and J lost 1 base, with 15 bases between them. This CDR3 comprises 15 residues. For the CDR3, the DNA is TGTGCCAGCAGCTTAGGACTGGGAAGGAACACTGAAGCTTTCGTT. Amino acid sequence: CASSLGLGRNTEAFV.

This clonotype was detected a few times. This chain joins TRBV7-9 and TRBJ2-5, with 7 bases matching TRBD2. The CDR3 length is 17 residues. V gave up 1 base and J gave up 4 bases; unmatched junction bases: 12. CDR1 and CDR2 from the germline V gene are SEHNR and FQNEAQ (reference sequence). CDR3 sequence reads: CASSLEYTSARGETQYF. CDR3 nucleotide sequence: TGTGCCAGCAGCTTAGAGTATACTAGCGCGAGAGGAGAGACCCAGTACTTC.

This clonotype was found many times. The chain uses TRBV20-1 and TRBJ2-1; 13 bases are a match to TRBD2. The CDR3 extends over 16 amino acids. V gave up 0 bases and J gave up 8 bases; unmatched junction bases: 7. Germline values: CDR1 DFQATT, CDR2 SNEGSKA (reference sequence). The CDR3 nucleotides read TGCAGTGCTAGAGATCTCCTACTAGCGGGGGGGGATGAGCAGTTCTTC. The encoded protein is CSARDLLLAGGDEQFF.

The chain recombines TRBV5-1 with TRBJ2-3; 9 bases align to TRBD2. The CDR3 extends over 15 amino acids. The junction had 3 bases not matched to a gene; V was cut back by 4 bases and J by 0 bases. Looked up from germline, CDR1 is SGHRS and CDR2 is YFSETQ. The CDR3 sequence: CASSDLAGSTDTQYF. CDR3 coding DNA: TGCGCCAGCAGCGATCTAGCGGGGAGCACAGATACGCAGTATTTT.

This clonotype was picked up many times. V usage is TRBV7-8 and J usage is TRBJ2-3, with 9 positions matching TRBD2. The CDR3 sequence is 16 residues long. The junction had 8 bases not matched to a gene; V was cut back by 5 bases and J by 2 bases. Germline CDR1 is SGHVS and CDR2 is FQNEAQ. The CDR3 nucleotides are TGTGCCAGCAGCCACTTAGCGGGAGCGGCCACAGATACGCAGTATTTT. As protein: CASSHLAGAATDTQYF.

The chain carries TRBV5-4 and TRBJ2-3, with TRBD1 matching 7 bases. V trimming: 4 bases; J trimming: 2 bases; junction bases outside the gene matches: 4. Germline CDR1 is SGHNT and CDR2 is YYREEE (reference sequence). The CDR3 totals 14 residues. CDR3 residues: CASSIDRATDTQYF. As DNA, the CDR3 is TGTGCCAGCAGCATCGACAGGGCCACAGATACGCAGTATTTT.